This TCR beta chain is drawn from a study of blood T cell repertoires in COVID-19. Using immunoSEQ multiplex PCR, the repertoire was profiled, and TCRdb retains in-frame clones only, with some absent. The sample holds around 110,000 clones, roughly 84% seen once. V lost 0 bases and J lost 8, with 16 bases in between. Germline CDR1 MNHEY, CDR2 SVGEGT. There are 15 residues in the CDR3. The source of this sequence is a woman aged 25 to 39 who had recovered from COVID-19. This chain links TRBV6-2 or TRBV6-3 with TRBJ1-2; perhaps TRBD1 as D (5 bases). Sample: PBMCs or T cells enriched from blood (not recorded which). This CDR3 reads CASSYSGRAWWGYTF. DNA for the CDR3: TGTGCCAGCAGTTACTCGGGCAGGGCCTGGTGGGGCTACACCTTC.